The 17 T cell receptor beta chains reported below all come from one sample, sequenced in a study of blood T cell repertoires in COVID-19. This table comes from immunoSEQ multiplex PCR, and its TCRdb copy is limited to in-frame clones, with some not included. The sample gives about 180,000 clones, roughly nine tenths of which show up once; approximately 2.9% is in the top ten. The sequenced sample consisted of peripheral blood. The receptors stem from a woman in her thirties with active or convalescent COVID-19.

This chain connects TRBV25-1 to TRBJ1-3, with D maybe TRBD1 (5 bases). In germline, CDR1 is MGHDK, CDR2 SYGVNS. The CDR3 covers 15 residues. Trimming pared 7 bases from V and 2 bases from J, leaving 15 bases between. CDR3 protein: CASTIQGEAGNTIYF. The CDR3 DNA sequence: TGTGCCAGCACTATTCAGGGTGAGGCTGGAAACACCATATATTTT.

In regard to this clone: Other DNA sequences within the sample encode an identical CDR3. The chain employs TRBV19 and TRBJ2-7; 9 nucleotides agree with TRBD1. The CDR3 runs to 13 residues. Germline trimming cut 7 bases from V and 4 bases from J; bases unmatched to any gene: 5. The germline gives CDR1 LNHDA, CDR2 SQIVND (reference sequence). The chain's CDR3 is CASKGTGSYEQYF. The CDR3, as DNA: TGTGCCAGTAAGGGGACAGGGAGTTACGAGCAGTACTTC.

J is TRBJ2-3 and V is TRBV27, with 8 bases lining up with TRBD2. This CDR3 is 13 amino acids long. V lost 3 bases and J lost 6; bases outside the gene matches: 2. Germline V gene lookup returns CDR1 MNHEY and CDR2 SMNVEV (reference sequence). This chain's CDR3 is CASSFTSGDTQYF. The CDR3 nucleotides read TGTGCCAGCAGTTTTACTAGCGGTGATACGCAGTATTTT.

The chain recombines TRBV4-1 with TRBJ2-7, with 7 bases that match TRBD1. The CDR3 is 14 residues long. V dropped 1 base and J dropped 5; count of bases not matched to a gene: 5. Germline V gene sequence: CDR1 MGHRA, CDR2 YSYEKL. Here the CDR3 DNA reads TGCGCCAGCAGCCAAGCGACAGGGATAAACGAGCAGTACTTC. This codes for CASSQATGINEQYF.

J is TRBJ2-5 and V is TRBV19; 9 nucleotides agree with TRBD2. Trimming removed 5 bases from V and 2 bases from J; junction bases left unmatched: 6. The CDR3 sequence is 15 residues long. Germline CDR1 is LNHDA and CDR2 is SQIVND (reference sequence). The CDR3 DNA sequence: TGTGCCAGTAGTGATCTTGGACTAGCGCAAGAGACCCAGTACTTC. Its protein product is CASSDLGLAQETQYF.

The J gene is TRBJ2-5, the V gene TRBV21-1; the DNA was not compared with TRBD1, the D call given in the table. TRBV21-1 is labeled a pseudogene. CDR3 length equals 20 residues. This CDR3 reads CASSKEGPGQGNRATQTQYF. CDR3 nucleotides: TGTGCCAGCAGCAAAGAAGGTCCGGGACAGGGAAACCGGGCAACGCAGACCCAGTACTTC.

CDR3 sequence: CASSSSGGLGNEQFF. For the CDR3, the DNA is TGTGCCAGCAGCTCTAGCGGGGGATTGGGGAATGAGCAGTTCTTC. V and J are TRBV11-3 and TRBJ2-1; 10 bases are shared with TRBD2. The germline CDR1 and CDR2 sequences are SGHNT and YENEEA. The CDR3 is made up of 15 amino acids. J was trimmed by 7 bases and V by 4 bases; bases with no gene match: 7.

This chain connects TRBV24-1 to TRBJ2-1; 13 positions agree with TRBD2. V trimming: 3 bases; J trimming: 8 bases; junction bases outside the gene matches: 12. From germline, CDR1 is KGHDR and CDR2 SFDVKD. There are 18 residues in the CDR3. CDR3: CATSDPLWTSGSRYEQFF. CDR3 DNA sequence: TGTGCCACCAGTGATCCATTATGGACTAGCGGGAGTAGGTATGAGCAGTTCTTC.

Turning to this clone: This sample also contains other DNA sequences that code for the same CDR3. The gene calls are TRBV30 and TRBJ1-5; tentative D call: TRBD1 (5 bases). The germline gives CDR1 GTSNPN, CDR2 SVGIG (reference sequence). Deletions cut 2 bases from V and 2 bases from J, with 10 bases between. The CDR3 spans 14 residues. CDR3 DNA: TGTGCCTGGAGTAGGGGTTTTGGCAATCAGCCCCAGCATTTT. It is translated as CAWSRGFGNQPQHF.

The chain joins TRBV7-9 to TRBJ2-1; 7 nucleotides line up with TRBD1. With V trimmed by 4 bases and J by 6 bases, 12 bases remained unmatched. This CDR3 is built from 16 residues. CDR1 is SEHNR, CDR2 FQNEAQ, per germline (reference sequence). CDR3 loop: CASSSPRDSLSNEQFF. In DNA form, the CDR3 reads TGTGCCAGCAGCTCACCCCGGGACAGCCTCTCCAATGAGCAGTTCTTC.

V is TRBV3-1 (or the pseudogene TRBV3-2) and J is TRBJ2-3, with 10 bases aligning to TRBD2. The CDR3 has 17 residues. The junction had 7 bases not matched to a gene; V was cut back by 0 bases and J by 4 bases. Germline values: CDR1 LGHDT, CDR2 YNNKEL (reference sequence). CDR3 sequence (DNA): TGTGCCAGCAGCCAAGAACAGGAGCGGGGGGGTGCAGATACGCAGTATTTT. Its translation: CASSQEQERGGADTQYF.

This chain's CDR3 is CASSDGPRAYGYTF. CDR3 bases: TGCGCCAGCAGTGACGGTCCCAGGGCCTATGGCTACACCTTC. The chain couples TRBV10-2 to TRBJ1-2; D is perhaps TRBD1 (5 bases). Trimming pared 3 bases from V and 4 bases from J, leaving 12 bases between. The CDR3 extends over 14 amino acids. CDR1 is WSHSY and CDR2 is SAAADI in the germline V gene.

This chain connects TRBV11-3 to TRBJ2-1; 12 nucleotides agree with TRBD2. The junction had 8 bases not matched to a gene; V was cut back by 4 bases and J by 7 bases. Germline V lookup: CDR1 SGHNT, CDR2 YENEEA. This CDR3 comprises 16 residues. The CDR3 spells CASSSPSGGAWNEQFF. DNA of the CDR3: TGTGCCAGCAGCTCGCCTAGCGGGGGGGCCTGGAATGAGCAGTTCTTC. The complete variable domain, with remaining parts taken from reference TRBV11-3 and TRBJ2-1, reads EAGVVQSPRYKIIEKKQPVAFWCNPISGHNTLYWYLQNLGQGPELLIRYENEEAVDDSQLPKDRFSAERLKGVDSTLKIQPAELGDSAVYLCASSSPSGGAWNEQFFGPGTRLTVL.

J is TRBJ1-6 and V is TRBV15, with D uncertain. V lost 0 bases and J lost 7, with 4 bases in between. Germline V CDR1 and CDR2: LNHNV, YYDKDF (reference sequence). The CDR3 runs 13 residues. The CDR3 region is CATSRDSNSPLHF. Here the CDR3 DNA reads TGTGCCACCAGCAGAGATTCGAATTCACCCCTCCACTTT.

The chain has TRBV11-2 and TRBJ1-2; tentative D call: TRBD1 (5 bases). Between the trimmed V and J ends, which lost 0 bases and 6 bases, there was a span of 14 bases. The CDR3 has 15 amino acids. Germline CDR1 reads SGHAT; CDR2 reads FQNNGV. Here the CDR3 reads CASSLDWADRDGYTF. CDR3 DNA: TGTGCCAGCAGCTTAGATTGGGCTGACAGAGATGGCTACACCTTC. Full variable domain (remainder filled in from reference TRBV11-2 and TRBJ1-2): EAGVAQSPRYKIIEKRQSVAFWCNPISGHATLYWYQQILGQGPKLLIQFQNNGVVDDSQLPKDRFSAERLKGVDSTLKIQPAKLEDSAVYLCASSLDWADRDGYTFGSGTRLTVV.

The chain uses TRBV15 and TRBJ2-7; 9 bases line up with TRBD1. The germline CDR1 and CDR2 sequences are LNHNV and YYDKDF (reference sequence). V trimming: 1 base; J trimming: 5 bases; junction bases outside the gene matches: 9. The CDR3 sequence is 16 residues long. The CDR3 spells CATSRALRTGVDEQYF. CDR3 coding DNA: TGTGCCACCAGCAGAGCTTTAAGGACAGGGGTGGACGAGCAGTACTTC.

The chain joins TRBV14 to TRBJ2-2, with TRBD1 matching 8 bases. The length of the CDR3 is 16 residues. Per the germline V gene, CDR1 is SGHDN and CDR2 is FVKESK. With 5 bases clipped from V and 6 bases from J, the junction kept 11 bases outside the gene matches. CDR3 in amino acids: CASSYGQGNVPGELFF. CDR3 in DNA: TGTGCCAGCAGCTACGGACAGGGCAATGTTCCCGGGGAGCTGTTTTTT.